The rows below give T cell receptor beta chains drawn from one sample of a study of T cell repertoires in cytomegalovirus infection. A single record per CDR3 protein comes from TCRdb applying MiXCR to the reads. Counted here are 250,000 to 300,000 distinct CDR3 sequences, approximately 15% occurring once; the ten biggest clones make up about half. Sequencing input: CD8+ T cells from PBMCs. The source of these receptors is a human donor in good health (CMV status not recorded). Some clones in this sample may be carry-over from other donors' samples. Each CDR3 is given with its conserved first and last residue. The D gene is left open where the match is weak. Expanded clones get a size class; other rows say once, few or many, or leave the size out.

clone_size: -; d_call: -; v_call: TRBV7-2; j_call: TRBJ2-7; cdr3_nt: TGTGCCAGCAGCCCCCGGGCTCCGGAGTCCCGCTCCTACGAGCAGTACTTC; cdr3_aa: CASSPRAPESRSYEQYF
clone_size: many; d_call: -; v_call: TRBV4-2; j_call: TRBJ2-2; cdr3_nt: TGTGCCAGCAGCCAAGGAGACTCCGGGGAGCTGTTTTTT; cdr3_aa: CASSQGDSGELFF
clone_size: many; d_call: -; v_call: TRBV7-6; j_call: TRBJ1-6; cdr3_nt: TGTGCCAGCAGCTTAAGGGGGTATTGGTCCTATAATTCACCCCTCCACTTT; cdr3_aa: CASSLRGYWSYNSPLHF
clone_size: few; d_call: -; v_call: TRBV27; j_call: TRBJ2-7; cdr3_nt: TGTGCCAGCAGTTTTTCCGGACAGTCCACCACCTACGAGCAGTACTTC; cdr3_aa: CASSFSGQSTTYEQYF
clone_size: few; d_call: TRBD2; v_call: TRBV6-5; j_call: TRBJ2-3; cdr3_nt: TGTGCCAGCAGTTATTTGCGGGGGAGCACAGATACGCAGTATTTT; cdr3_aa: CASSYLRGSTDTQYF
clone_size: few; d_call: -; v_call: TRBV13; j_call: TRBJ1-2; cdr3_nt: TGTGCCAGCAGCCAACAGGGTTTCGAGGACTATGGCTACACCTTC; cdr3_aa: CASSQQGFEDYGYTF
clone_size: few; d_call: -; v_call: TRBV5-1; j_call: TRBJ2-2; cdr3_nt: TGCGCCAGCAGCCTTGAGGGGATCCGGGCCGGGGAGCTGTTTTTT; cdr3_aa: CASSLEGIRAGELFF
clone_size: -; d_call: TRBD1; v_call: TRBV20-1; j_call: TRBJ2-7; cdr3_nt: TGCAGTGCTAGCCCCGACCGATCGACAGGGTACGAGCAGTACTTC; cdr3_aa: CSASPDRSTGYEQYF
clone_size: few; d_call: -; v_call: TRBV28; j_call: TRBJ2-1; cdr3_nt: TGTGCCAGCAGTTCTGGGATGGGGAATTTCAATGAGCAGTTCTTC; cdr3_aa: CASSSGMGNFNEQFF
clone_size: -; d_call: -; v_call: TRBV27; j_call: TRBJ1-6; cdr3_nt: TGTGCCAGCAGTTCCCACGACCAGGTGGAATCACCCCTCCACTTT; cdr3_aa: CASSSHDQVESPLHF
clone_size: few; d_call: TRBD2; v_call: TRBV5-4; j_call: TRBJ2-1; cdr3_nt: TGTGCCAGCAGCCGGGCCCCAGGACTAGCGGAGGGGAGTGAGCAGTTCTTC; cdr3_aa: CASSRAPGLAEGSEQFF
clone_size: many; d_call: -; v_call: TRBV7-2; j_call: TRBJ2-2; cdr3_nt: TGTGCCAGCAGCTCGGGGACCATTAAAACCGGGGAGCTGTTTTTT; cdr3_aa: CASSSGTIKTGELFF
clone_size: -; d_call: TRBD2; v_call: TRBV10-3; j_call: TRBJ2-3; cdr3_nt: TGTGCCATCAGTGACTTGGGCGGGGGGGCCACAGATACGCAGTATTTT; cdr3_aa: CAISDLGGGATDTQYF
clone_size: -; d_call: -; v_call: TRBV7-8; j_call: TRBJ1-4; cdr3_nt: TGTGCCAGCAGCCCAACGTTATCTAGGATACCTAATGAAAAACTGTTTTTT; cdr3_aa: CASSPTLSRIPNEKLFF
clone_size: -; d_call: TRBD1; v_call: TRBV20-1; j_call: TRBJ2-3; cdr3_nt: TGCAGTGCCAGGGACAGGGGGACTAGCACAGATACGCAGTATTTT; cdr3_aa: CSARDRGTSTDTQYF
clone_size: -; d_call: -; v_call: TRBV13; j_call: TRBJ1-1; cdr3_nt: TGTGCCAGCAGCAAAGGATCAAACACTGAAGCTTTCTTT; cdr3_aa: CASSKGSNTEAFF
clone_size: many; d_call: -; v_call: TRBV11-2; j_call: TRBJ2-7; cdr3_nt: TGTGCCAGCAGCTTATTTACGGGGATTTCTGGGACGAGCTCCTACGAGCAGTACTTC; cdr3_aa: CASSLFTGISGTSSYEQYF
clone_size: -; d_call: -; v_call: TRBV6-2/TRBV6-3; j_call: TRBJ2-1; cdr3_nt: TGTGCCAGCAGTTACACCGGGGCCCCCCATGAGCAGTTCTTC; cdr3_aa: CASSYTGAPHEQFF
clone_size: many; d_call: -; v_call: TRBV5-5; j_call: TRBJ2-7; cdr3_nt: TGTGCCAGCAGCCACAGGGTGAACTACGAGCAGTACTTC; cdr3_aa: CASSHRVNYEQYF
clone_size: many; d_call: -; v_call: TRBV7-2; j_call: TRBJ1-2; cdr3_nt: TGTGCCAGCAGCTCAGTTGCCGGGACAACGCTCGAGTCTAACTATGGCTACACCTTC; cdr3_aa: CASSSVAGTTLESNYGYTF
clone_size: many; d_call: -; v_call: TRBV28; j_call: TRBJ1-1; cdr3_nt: TGTGCCAGCAGTCCGACGTCCTGGCTAACTGAAGCTTTCTTT; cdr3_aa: CASSPTSWLTEAFF
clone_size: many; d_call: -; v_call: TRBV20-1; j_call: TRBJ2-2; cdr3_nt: TGCAGCGGGATAAATACGAACACCGGGGAGCTGTTTTTT; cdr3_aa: CSGINTNTGELFF
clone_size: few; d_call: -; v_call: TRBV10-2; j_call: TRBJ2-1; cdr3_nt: TGCGCCAGCAGTGAGAGTGGAGCTGAGCAGTTCTTC; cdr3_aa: CASSESGAEQFF
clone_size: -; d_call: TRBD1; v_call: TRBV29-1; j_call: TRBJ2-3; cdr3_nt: TGCAGCGTTGGACAGGGCAACACAGATACGCAGTATTTT; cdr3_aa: CSVGQGNTDTQYF
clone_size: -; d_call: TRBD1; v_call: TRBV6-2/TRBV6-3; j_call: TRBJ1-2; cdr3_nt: TGTGCCAGCAGTTACGCGGGACAGGCTTATGGCTACACCTTC; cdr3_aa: CASSYAGQAYGYTF
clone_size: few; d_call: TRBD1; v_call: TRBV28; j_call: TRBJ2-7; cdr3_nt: TGTGCCAGCAGTTCAGACAGGGTGGACGAGCAGTACTTC; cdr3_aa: CASSSDRVDEQYF
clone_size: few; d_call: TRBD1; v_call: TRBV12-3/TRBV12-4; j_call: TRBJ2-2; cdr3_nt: TGTGCCAGCAGTCACGACAGGGGGCTGAACACCGGGGAGCTGTTTTTT; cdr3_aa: CASSHDRGLNTGELFF
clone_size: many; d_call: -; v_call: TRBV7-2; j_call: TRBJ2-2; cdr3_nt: TGTGCCAGCAGCTTAGTACTAATCGCCGGGGAGCTGTTTTTT; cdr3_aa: CASSLVLIAGELFF
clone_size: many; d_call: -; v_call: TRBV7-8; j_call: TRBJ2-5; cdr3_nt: TGTGCCAGCAGCTTAGCGTGGGCAGGCGAGGAGACCCAGTACTTC; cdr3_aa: CASSLAWAGEETQYF
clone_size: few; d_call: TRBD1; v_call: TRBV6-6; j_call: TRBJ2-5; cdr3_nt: TGTGCCAGCAGCCAGACAGGGTACGGGCCTCTAAAGACCCAGTACTTC; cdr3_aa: CASSQTGYGPLKTQYF
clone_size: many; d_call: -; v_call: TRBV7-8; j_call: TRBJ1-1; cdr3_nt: TGTGCCAGCAGCCCGAGGGAGGGGCGGAACACTGAAGCTTTCTTT; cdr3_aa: CASSPREGRNTEAFF
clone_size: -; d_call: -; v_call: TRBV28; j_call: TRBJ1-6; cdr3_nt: TGTGCCAGCACTCTAAACCGCCGCGGATATTCACCCCTCCACTTT; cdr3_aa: CASTLNRRGYSPLHF
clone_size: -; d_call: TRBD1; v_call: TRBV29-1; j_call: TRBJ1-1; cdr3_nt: TGCAGCGTTGAGTTGATGGTCGGACAGGGGGGCACTGAAGCTTTCTTT; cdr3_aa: CSVELMVGQGGTEAFF
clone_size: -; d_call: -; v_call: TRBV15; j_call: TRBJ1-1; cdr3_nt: TGTGCCACCAGCGCAACCCGGGGGGAGACTGAAGCTTTCTTT; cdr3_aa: CATSATRGETEAFF
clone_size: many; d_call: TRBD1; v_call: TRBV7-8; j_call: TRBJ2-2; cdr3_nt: TGTGCCAGCAGCGACAGGGTCACCGGGGAGCTGTTTTTT; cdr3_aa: CASSDRVTGELFF
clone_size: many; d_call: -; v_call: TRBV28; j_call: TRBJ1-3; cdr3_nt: TGTGCCAGCAGTTTATACCCGGGTGGATCTGGAAACACCATATATTTT; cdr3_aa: CASSLYPGGSGNTIYF
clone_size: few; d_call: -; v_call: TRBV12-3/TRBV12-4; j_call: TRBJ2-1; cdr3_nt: TGTGCCAGCAGTTTAGAAGCGCCGCCCTCCTACAATGAGCAGTTCTTC; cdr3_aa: CASSLEAPPSYNEQFF
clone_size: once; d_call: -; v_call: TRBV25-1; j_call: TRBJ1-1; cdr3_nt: TGTGCCAGCAGTGAATTCTCAGGGAACACTGAAGCTTTCTTT; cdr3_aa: CASSEFSGNTEAFF
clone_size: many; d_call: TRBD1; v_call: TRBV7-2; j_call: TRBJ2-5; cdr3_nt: TGTGCCAGCAGCCTTGGAGTGGTTAGGGGGCCCGTGGGGGAGACCCAGTACTTC; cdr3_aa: CASSLGVVRGPVGETQYF
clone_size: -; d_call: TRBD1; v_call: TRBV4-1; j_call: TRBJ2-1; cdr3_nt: TGCGCCAGCAGCCAATGGGACAGGGCGGACAATGAGCAGTTCTTC; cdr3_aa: CASSQWDRADNEQFF
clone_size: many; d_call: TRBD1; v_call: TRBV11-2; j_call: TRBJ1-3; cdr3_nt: TGTGCCAGCAGCTCAGGGACAGCCAGCTCTGGAAACACCATATATTTT; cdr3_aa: CASSSGTASSGNTIYF
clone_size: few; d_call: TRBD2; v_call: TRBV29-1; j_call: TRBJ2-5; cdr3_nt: TGCAGCGTTGAAGAACTAGCTCTAGCGGGGGGACTTCCCTATCAAGAGACCCAGTACTTC; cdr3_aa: CSVEELALAGGLPYQETQYF
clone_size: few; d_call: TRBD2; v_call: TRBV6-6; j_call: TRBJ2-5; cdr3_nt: TGTGCCAGCACCGACCTCGGACTAGCTCCAGAGACCCAGTACTTC; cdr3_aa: CASTDLGLAPETQYF
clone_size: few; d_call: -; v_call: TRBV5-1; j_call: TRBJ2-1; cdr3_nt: TGCGCCAGCAGCTTCCCGGGACAAGGGGCGGACAATGAGCAGTTCTTC; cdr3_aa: CASSFPGQGADNEQFF
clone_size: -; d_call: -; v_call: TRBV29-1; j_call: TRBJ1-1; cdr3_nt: TGCAGCGCCAACAGGGTTAACACTGAAGCTTTCTTT; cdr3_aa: CSANRVNTEAFF
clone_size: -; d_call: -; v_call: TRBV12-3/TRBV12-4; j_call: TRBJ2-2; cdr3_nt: TGTGCCAGCAGTCACCTGTGGACAGACCAGAACACCGGGGAGCTGTTTTTT; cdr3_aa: CASSHLWTDQNTGELFF
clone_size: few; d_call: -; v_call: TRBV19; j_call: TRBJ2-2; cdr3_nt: TGTGCCAGTAGTATCTCAGGGGTGACCGGGGAGCTGTTTTTT; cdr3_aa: CASSISGVTGELFF
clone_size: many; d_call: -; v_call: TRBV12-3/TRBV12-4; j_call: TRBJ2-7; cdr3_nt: TGTGCCAGCAGCCCCGGATACGAGCAGTACTTC; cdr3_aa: CASSPGYEQYF
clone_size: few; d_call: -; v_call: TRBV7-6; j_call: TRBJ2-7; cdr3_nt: TGTGCCAGCTGCCCCAGGGGTAATCCCTACGAGCAGTACTTC; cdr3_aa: CASCPRGNPYEQYF
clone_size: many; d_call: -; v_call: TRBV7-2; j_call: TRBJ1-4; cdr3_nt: TGTGCCAGCAGCTTGGATGGAGAAAAACTGTTTTTT; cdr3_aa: CASSLDGEKLFF
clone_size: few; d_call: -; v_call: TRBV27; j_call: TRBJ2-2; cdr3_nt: TGTGCCACCTCGGACATCGCGAACACCGGGGAGCTGTTTTTT; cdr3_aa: CATSDIANTGELFF
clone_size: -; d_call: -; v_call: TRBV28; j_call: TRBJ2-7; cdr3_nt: TGTGCCAGCTGGGAAGGGACGGGGGCCTACGAGCAGTACTTC; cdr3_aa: CASWEGTGAYEQYF
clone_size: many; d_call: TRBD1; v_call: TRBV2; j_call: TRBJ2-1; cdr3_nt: TGTGCCAGCAGCGGACAGGGGCTCAATGAGCAGTTCTTC; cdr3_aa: CASSGQGLNEQFF
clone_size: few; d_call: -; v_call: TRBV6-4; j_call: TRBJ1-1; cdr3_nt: TGTGCCAGCAGCCTGGACACTGAGAACACTGAAGCTTTCTTT; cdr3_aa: CASSLDTENTEAFF
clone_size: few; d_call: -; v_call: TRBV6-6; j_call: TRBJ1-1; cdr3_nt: TGTGCCAGCATCCCCTCCGGAGGCATGGACACTGAAGCTTTCTTT; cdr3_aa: CASIPSGGMDTEAFF
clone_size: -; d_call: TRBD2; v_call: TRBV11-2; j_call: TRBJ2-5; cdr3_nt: TGTGCCAGCAGCTTAGTCGGAGCTGAACTAGCGGTGAAAGAGACCCAGTACTTC; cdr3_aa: CASSLVGAELAVKETQYF
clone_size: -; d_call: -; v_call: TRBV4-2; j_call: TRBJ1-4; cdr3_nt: TGTGCCAGCAGCCAAGGGCTCGAGAGAGTAAATGAAAAACTGTTTTTT; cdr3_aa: CASSQGLERVNEKLFF
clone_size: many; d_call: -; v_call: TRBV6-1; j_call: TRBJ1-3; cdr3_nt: TGTGCCAGCAGTGAAGAACCAGGACTAAGAAACACCATATATTTT; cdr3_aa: CASSEEPGLRNTIYF
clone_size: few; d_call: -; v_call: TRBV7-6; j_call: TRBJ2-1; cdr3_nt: TGTGCCAGCAGCCAAACGCGGGGGCCCCGGTCCCATGAGCAGTTCTTC; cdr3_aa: CASSQTRGPRSHEQFF